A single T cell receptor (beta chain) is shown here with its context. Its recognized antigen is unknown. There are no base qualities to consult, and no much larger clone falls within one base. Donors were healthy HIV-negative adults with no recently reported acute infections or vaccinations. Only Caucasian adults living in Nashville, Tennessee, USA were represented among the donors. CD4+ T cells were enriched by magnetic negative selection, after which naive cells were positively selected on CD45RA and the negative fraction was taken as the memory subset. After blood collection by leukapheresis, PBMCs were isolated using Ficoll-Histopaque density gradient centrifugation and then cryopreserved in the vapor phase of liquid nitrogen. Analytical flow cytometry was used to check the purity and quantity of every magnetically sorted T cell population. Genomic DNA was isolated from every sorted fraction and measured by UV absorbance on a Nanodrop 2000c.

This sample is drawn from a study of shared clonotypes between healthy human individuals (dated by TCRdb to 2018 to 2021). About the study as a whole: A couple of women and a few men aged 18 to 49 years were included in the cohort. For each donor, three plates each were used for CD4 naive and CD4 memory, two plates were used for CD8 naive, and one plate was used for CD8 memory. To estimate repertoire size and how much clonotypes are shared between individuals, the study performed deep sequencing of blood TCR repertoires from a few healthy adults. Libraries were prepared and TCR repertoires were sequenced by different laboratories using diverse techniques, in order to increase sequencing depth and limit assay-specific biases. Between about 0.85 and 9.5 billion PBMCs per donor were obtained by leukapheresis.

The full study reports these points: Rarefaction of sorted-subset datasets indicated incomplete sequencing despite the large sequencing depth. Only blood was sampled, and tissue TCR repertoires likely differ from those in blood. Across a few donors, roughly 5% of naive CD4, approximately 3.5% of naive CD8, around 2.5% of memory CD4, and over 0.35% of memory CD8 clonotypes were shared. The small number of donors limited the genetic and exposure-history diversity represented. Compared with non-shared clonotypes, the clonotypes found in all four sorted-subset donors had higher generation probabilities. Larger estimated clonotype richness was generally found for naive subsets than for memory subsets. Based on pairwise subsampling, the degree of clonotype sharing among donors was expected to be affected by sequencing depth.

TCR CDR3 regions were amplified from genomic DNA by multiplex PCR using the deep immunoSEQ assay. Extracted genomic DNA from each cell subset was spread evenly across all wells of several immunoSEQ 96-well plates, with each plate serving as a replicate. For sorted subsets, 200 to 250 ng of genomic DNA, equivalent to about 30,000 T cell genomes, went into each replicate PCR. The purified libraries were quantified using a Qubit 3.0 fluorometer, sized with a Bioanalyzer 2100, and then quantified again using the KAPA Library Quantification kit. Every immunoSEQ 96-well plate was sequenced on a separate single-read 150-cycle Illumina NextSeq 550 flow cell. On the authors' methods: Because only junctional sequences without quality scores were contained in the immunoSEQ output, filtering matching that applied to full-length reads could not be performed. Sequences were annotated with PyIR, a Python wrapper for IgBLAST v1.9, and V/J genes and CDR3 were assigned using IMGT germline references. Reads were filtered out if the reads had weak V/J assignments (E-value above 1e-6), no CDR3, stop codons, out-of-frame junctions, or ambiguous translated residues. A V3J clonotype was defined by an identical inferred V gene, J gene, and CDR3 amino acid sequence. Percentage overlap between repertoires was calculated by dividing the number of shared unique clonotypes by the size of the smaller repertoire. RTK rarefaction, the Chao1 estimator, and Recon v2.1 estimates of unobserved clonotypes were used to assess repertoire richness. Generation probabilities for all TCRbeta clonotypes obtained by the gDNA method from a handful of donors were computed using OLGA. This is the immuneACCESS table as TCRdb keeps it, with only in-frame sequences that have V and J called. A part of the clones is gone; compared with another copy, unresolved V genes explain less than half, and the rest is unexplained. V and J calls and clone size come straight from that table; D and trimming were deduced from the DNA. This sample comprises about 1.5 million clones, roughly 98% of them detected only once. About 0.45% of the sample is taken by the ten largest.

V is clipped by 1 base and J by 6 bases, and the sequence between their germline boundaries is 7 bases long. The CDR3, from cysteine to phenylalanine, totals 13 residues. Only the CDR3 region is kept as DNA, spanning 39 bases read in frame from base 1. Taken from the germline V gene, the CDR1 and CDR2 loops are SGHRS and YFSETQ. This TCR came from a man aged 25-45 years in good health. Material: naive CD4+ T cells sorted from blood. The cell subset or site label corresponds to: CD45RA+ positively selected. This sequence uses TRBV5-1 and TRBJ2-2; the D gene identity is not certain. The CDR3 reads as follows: CASSLTAPGELFF. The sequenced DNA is TGCGCCAGCAGCTTGACAGCTCCCGGGGAGCTGTTTTTT.